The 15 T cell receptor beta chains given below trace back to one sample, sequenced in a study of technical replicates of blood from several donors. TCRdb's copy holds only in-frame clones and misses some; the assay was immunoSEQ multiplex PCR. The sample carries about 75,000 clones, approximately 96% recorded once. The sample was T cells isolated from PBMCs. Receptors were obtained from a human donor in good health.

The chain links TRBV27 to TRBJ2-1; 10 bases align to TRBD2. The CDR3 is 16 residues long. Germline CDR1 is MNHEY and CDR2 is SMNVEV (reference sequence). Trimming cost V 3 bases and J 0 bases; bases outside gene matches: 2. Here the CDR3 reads CASSLSSGSSYNEQFF. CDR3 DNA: TGTGCCAGCAGTTTGTCTAGCGGGAGCTCCTACAATGAGCAGTTCTTC.

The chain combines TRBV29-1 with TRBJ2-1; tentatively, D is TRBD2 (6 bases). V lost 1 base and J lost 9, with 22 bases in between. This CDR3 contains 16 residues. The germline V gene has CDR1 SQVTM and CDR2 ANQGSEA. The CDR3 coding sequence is TGCAGCGTTGAAGTGGGGAGGTCTAGCGTGGGGGGTGAGCAGTTCTTC. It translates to CSVEVGRSSVGGEQFF.

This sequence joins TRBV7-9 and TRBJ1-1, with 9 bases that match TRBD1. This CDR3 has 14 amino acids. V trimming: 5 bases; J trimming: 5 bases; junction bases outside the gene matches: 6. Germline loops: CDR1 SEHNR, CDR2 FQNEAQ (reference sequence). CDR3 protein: CASSAGTGRTEAFF. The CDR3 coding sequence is TGTGCCAGCAGCGCCGGGACAGGGAGGACTGAAGCTTTCTTT.

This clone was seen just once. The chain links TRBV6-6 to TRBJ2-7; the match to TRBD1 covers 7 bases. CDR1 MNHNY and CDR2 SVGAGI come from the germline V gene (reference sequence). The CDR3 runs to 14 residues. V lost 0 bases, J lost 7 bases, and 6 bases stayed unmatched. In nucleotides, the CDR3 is TGTGCCAGCAGTTACTCCCCACAGGGGTTTGAGCAGTACTTC. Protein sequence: CASSYSPQGFEQYF.

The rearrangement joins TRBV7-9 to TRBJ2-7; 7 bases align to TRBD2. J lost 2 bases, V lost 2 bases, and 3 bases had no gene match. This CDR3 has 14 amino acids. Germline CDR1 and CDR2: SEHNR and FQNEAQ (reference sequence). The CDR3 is CASSLSGLAYEQYF. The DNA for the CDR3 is TGTGCCAGCAGCTTAAGTGGACTAGCCTACGAGCAGTACTTC.

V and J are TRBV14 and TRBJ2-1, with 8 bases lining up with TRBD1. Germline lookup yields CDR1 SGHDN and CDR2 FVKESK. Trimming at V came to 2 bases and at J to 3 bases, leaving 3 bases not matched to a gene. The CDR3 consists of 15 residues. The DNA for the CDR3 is TGTGCCAGCAGCCAACACAGGGGGATCTACAATGAGCAGTTCTTC. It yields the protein CASSQHRGIYNEQFF.

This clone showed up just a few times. This chain's CDR3 is CASSDTGRLSPLHF. CDR3 DNA: TGTGCCAGCAGTGATACGGGGAGACTTTCACCCCTCCACTTT. The chain is built from TRBV6-1 and TRBJ1-6; D not certain. In germline, CDR1 is MNHNS, CDR2 SASEGT. The CDR3 extends over 14 amino acids. V shed 3 bases and J shed 9 bases, with 12 bases lying between them.

Written as DNA, the CDR3 is TGTGCCACCAGCGGGGGGGCCGGCACAGATACGCAGTATTTT. Encoded protein: CATSGGAGTDTQYF. V gene TRBV6-5 combines with J gene TRBJ2-3; 10 nucleotides align to TRBD2. The CDR3 spans 14 residues. Germline trimming cut 10 bases from V and 1 base from J; bases unmatched to any gene: 5. Germline lookup yields CDR1 MNHEY and CDR2 SVGAGI.

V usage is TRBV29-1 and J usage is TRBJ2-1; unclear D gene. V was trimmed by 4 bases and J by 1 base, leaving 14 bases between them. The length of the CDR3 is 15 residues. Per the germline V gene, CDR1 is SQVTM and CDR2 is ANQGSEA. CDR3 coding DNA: TGCAGCGTTGGGGTCCGACTCTGGTCCTACAATGAGCAGTTCTTC. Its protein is CSVGVRLWSYNEQFF.

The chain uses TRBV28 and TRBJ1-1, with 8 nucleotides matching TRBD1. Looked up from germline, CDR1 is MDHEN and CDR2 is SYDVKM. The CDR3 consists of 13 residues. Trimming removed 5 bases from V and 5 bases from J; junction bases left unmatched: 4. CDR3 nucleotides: TGTGCCAGCAGTGGACAGGGTAAAACTGAAGCTTTCTTT. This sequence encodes CASSGQGKTEAFF.

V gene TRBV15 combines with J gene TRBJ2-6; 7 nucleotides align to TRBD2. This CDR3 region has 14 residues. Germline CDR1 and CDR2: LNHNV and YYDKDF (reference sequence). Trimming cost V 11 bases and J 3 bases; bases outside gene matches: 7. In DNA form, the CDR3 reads TGTGCCGCACGGCGGGGGTATGGGGCCAACGTCCTGACTTTC. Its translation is CAARRGYGANVLTF.

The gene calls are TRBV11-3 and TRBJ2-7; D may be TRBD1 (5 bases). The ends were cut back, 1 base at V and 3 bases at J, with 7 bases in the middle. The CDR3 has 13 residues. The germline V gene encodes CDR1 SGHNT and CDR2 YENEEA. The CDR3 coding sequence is TGTGCCAGCAGCTTAGCCAGGGACTACGAGCAGTACTTC. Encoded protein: CASSLARDYEQYF.

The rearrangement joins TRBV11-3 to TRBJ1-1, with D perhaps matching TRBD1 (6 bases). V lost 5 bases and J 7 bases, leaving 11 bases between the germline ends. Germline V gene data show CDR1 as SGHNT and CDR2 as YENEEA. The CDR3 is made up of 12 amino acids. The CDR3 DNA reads TGTGCCAGCAGCCTCAGGGGCATTGAAGCTTTCTTT. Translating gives CASSLRGIEAFF. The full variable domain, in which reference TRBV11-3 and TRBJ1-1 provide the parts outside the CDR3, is EAGVVQSPRYKIIEKKQPVAFWCNPISGHNTLYWYLQNLGQGPELLIRYENEEAVDDSQLPKDRFSAERLKGVDSTLKIQPAELGDSAVYLCASSLRGIEAFFGQGTRLTVV.

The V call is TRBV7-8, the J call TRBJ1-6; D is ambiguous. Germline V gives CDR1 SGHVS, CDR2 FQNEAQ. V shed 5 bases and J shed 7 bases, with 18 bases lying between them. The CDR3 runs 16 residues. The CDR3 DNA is TGTGCCAGCAGCCGTGCCCCGGGAACGGGGAATTCACCCCTCCACTTT. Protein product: CASSRAPGTGNSPLHF.

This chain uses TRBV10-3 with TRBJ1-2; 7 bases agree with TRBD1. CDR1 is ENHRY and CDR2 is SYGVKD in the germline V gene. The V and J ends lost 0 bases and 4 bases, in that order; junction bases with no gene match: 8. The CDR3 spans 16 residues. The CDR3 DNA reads TGTGCCATCAGTGAGTCTGGACAGGCATTCTTCTATGGCTACACCTTC. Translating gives CAISESGQAFFYGYTF.